This is a list of T cell receptor beta chains from one sample in a study of shared clonotypes between healthy human individuals. TCRdb keeps only in-frame clones here, not all; method: immunoSEQ multiplex PCR. The sample contains 600,000 to 750,000 clones, roughly 88% of which appear only once. The material sequenced was memory CD8+ T cells from PBMCs. Receptor source: a man aged 18 to 29 in good health. Some clones in this sample may be carry-over from other donors' samples. CDR3s include the opening cysteine and the closing phenylalanine or tryptophan. A D gene is named only where the DNA matches it firmly. Clone size appears in some rows only: once, few, many, or a class for an expanded clone.

TRBV6-5	.	TRBJ2-1	.	CASSYGRGTYNEQFF	TGTGCCAGCAGTTACGGGCGGGGCACCTACAATGAGCAGTTCTTC
TRBV18	.	TRBJ1-2	.	CASSLRAGVPKINYGYTF	TGTGCCAGCTCCCTGCGAGCAGGGGTCCCGAAAATTAACTATGGCTACACCTTC
TRBV7-8	.	TRBJ2-7	.	CASRFPDGDEQYF	TGTGCCAGCAGGTTCCCCGACGGCGACGAGCAGTACTTC
TRBV7-2	.	TRBJ1-1	.	CASSLIGSMNTEAFF	TGTGCCAGCAGCTTAATCGGTTCGATGAACACTGAAGCTTTCTTT
TRBV6-5	TRBD1	TRBJ1-1	.	CAISTGGMDTEAFF	TGTGCCATCAGTACAGGGGGCATGGACACTGAAGCTTTCTTT
TRBV29-1	.	TRBJ1-1	once	CSVDYLGENTEAFF	TGCAGCGTGGATTACCTTGGGGAGAACACTGAAGCTTTCTTT
TRBV19	.	TRBJ1-5	.	CASSSGNNQPQHF	TGTGCCAGTAGTAGCGGGAACAATCAGCCCCAGCATTTT
TRBV27	TRBD2	TRBJ2-3	.	CASSLRTSGRTDTQYF	TGTGCCAGCAGTCTACGGACTAGCGGGAGGACAGATACGCAGTATTTT
TRBV7-6	.	TRBJ2-7	.	CASSFAPGGGGEQYF	TGTGCCAGCAGCTTCGCCCCCGGCGGGGGCGGGGAGCAGTACTTC
TRBV15	.	TRBJ1-2	.	CATSRDRRDVDGYTF	TGTGCCACCAGCAGAGATCGCAGGGATGTTGATGGCTACACCTTC
TRBV7-5	.	TRBJ2-1	.	CARSPLEREEVNEQFF	TGTGCCAGAAGCCCCCTTGAGCGGGAGGAGGTAAATGAGCAGTTCTTC
TRBV9	.	TRBJ2-7	.	CASSVDIGQTYEQYF	TGTGCCAGCAGCGTAGATATTGGGCAGACCTACGAGCAGTACTTC
TRBV7-9	.	TRBJ1-4	.	CASSLRDTYEKLFF	TGTGCCAGCAGCTTACGGGACACCTATGAAAAACTGTTTTTT
TRBV30	.	TRBJ1-6	.	CAWSHTSSYNSPLHF	TGTGCCTGGAGTCACACGAGCTCCTATAATTCACCCCTCCACTTT
TRBV28	.	TRBJ2-2	.	CASSLFPNTGELFF	TGTGCCAGCAGTTTATTTCCGAACACCGGGGAGCTGTTTTTT
TRBV6-1	.	TRBJ2-1	few	CASSDRARVRFF	TGTGCCAGCAGTGATCGAGCGAGAGTGCGGTTCTTC
TRBV9	.	TRBJ2-2	.	CASSVGQLTGELFF	TGTGCCAGCAGCGTAGGGCAGCTCACCGGGGAGCTGTTTTTT
TRBV7-9	.	TRBJ2-3	.	CASSSGGGQYF	TGTGCCAGCAGCTCCGGAGGTGGGCAGTATTTT
TRBV19	.	TRBJ2-7	.	CATSGERESYEQYF	TGTGCCACCTCAGGGGAGAGGGAATCCTACGAGCAGTACTTC
TRBV7-7	.	TRBJ2-3	.	CASSLDITDTQYF	TGTGCCAGCAGCTTAGACATCACAGATACGCAGTATTTT
TRBV4-1	.	TRBJ2-1	.	CASSQVRGTLYNEQFF	TGCGCCAGCAGCCAAGTTAGAGGGACTCTATACAATGAGCAGTTCTTC
TRBV9	TRBD2	TRBJ2-1	.	CASSTPGTSVENEQFF	TGTGCCAGCAGCACCCCCGGGACTAGCGTGGAGAATGAGCAGTTCTTC
TRBV7-6	.	TRBJ2-1	.	CASRPRGASEQFF	TGTGCCAGCAGACCTCGAGGGGCGAGCGAGCAGTTCTTC
TRBV7-9	TRBD1	TRBJ2-7	.	CASSPIPGQGDEQYF	TGTGCCAGCAGCCCTATACCGGGACAGGGCGACGAGCAGTACTTC
TRBV28	.	TRBJ2-7	.	CASTFRENYEQYF	TGTGCCAGCACATTCCGGGAGAACTACGAGCAGTACTTC
TRBV9	.	TRBJ2-7	.	CASSEGLLASHEQYF	TGTGCCAGCAGCGAGGGGCTCCTAGCATCCCACGAGCAGTACTTC
TRBV5-4	.	TRBJ1-1	once	CASSLGQGPYTEAFF	TGTGCCAGCAGCTTGGGCCAGGGCCCGTACACTGAAGCTTTCTTT
TRBV27	.	TRBJ2-1	.	CASRRSSGGWYNEQFF	TGTGCCAGCAGGCGTTCTTCCGGAGGGTGGTACAATGAGCAGTTCTTC
TRBV14	TRBD2	TRBJ2-5	.	CASSHQGGSTGETQYF	TGTGCCAGCAGCCACCAAGGCGGGAGTACGGGAGAGACCCAGTACTTC
TRBV7-3	TRBD2	TRBJ2-1	.	CASSPQRGSRNEQFF	TGTGCCAGCAGCCCCCAGCGCGGGAGCCGTAATGAGCAGTTCTTC
TRBV7-9	.	TRBJ2-7	once	CASSLGLIGHEQYF	TGTGCCAGCAGCTTAGGCCTGATAGGGCACGAGCAGTACTTC
TRBV6-1	.	TRBJ2-2	.	CASKYSNTGELFF	TGTGCCAGCAAGTACTCCAACACCGGGGAGCTGTTTTTT
TRBV27	TRBD2	TRBJ2-7	.	CATRGGRQSSYEQYF	TGTGCCACCCGGGGGGGAAGACAAAGCTCCTACGAGCAGTACTTC
TRBV27	TRBD1	TRBJ1-3	.	CASSLGAGTGPGNTIYF	TGTGCCAGCAGTTTGGGAGCCGGGACAGGGCCTGGAAACACCATATATTTT
TRBV6-5	.	TRBJ2-5	.	CASSYELAMETQYF	TGTGCCAGCAGTTATGAGCTAGCTATGGAGACCCAGTACTTC
TRBV9	TRBD2	TRBJ2-6	.	CASSPPSGKGAGANVLTF	TGTGCCAGCAGCCCTCCTAGCGGGAAGGGGGCTGGGGCCAACGTCCTGACTTTC
TRBV7-9	.	TRBJ2-1	.	CASSLASRVVDEQFF	TGTGCCAGCAGCTTAGCGAGCAGGGTAGTAGATGAGCAGTTCTTC
TRBV5-1	.	TRBJ2-7	.	CASSLLGTPGYEQYF	TGCGCCAGCAGCTTGTTGGGAACTCCGGGCTACGAGCAGTACTTC
TRBV10-2	.	TRBJ2-4	.	CASSQGRVGNIQYF	TGCGCCAGCAGCCAGGGGAGGGTAGGAAACATTCAGTACTTC
TRBV7-3	.	TRBJ2-2	.	CASSLNGPGELFF	TGTGCCAGCAGCTTAAATGGCCCCGGGGAGCTGTTTTTT